Shown below are 10 T cell receptor beta chains from a single sample sequenced in a study of CD8+CD57+ T cells in acquired aplastic anemia. CD8+CD57+ cell expansion, shown by flow cytometry, had occurred in the patients selected for sequencing. Template material for TCR beta VDJ and CDR3 profiling consisted of genomic DNA. TCRdb fed the reads into MiXCR, producing one record per CDR3 protein. The sample yields about 160,000 distinct CDR3 sequences, less than 50% seen once. The sample was sorted CD4+, CD8+, or CD8+CD57+ T cells (not recorded which) from PBMCs. These receptors came from a human donor with aplastic anemia.

The chain carries TRBV24-1 and TRBJ1-1, with D uncertain. Looked up from germline, CDR1 is KGHDR and CDR2 is SFDVKD. The V and J ends lost 5 bases and 1 base respectively, with 10 bases between them. This CDR3 region has 14 residues. DNA for the CDR3: TGTGCCACCAGTGCGTCGGACGGGAACACTGAAGCTTTCTTT. Residues: CATSASDGNTEAFF.

The V call is TRBV10-2, the J call TRBJ1-6; 7 nucleotides line up with TRBD1. Germline CDR1 WSHSY, CDR2 SAAADI. This CDR3 spans 16 amino acids. V trimming: 4 bases; J trimming: 9 bases; junction bases outside the gene matches: 12. CDR3 protein: CASSAQGSGTFSPLHF. CDR3 sequence (DNA): TGCGCCAGCAGTGCACAGGGGAGCGGTACGTTTTCACCCCTCCACTTT.

The rearrangement links TRBV11-2 to TRBJ2-7; either TRBD1 or TRBD2 may fit D (7 bases each). V lost 5 bases, J lost 9 bases, and 26 bases lay in between. CDR1 and CDR2 from the germline V gene are SGHAT and FQNNGV. The CDR3 runs 16 residues. For the CDR3, the DNA is TGTGCCAGCAGCCATTCGACAGGGTCACAATCGGGGGGGCAGTACTTC. It encodes CASSHSTGSQSGGQYF. Full variable domain (remainder filled in from reference TRBV11-2 and TRBJ2-7): EAGVAQSPRYKIIEKRQSVAFWCNPISGHATLYWYQQILGQGPKLLIQFQNNGVVDDSQLPKDRFSAERLKGVDSTLKIQPAKLEDSAVYLCASSHSTGSQSGGQYFGPGTRLTVT.

As for this clonotype: It may be a read error: a sequence one base away is much more abundant. The rearrangement uses TRBV6-1 and TRBJ2-5; tentatively, D is TRBD2 (6 bases). Trimming shortened V by 2 bases and J by 2 bases, and 12 bases separated the two germline ends. The CDR3 is 15 amino acids. Germline lookup yields CDR1 MNHNS and CDR2 SASEGT. In DNA form, the CDR3 reads TGTGCCAGCAGTGAACGGGTAGCGGAACAAGAGACCCAGTACTTC. Its protein product is CASSERVAEQETQYF.

The rearrangement joins TRBV19 to TRBJ2-7; TRBD2 might be the D (6 bases). This CDR3 spans 14 amino acids. V gave up 3 bases and J gave up 5 bases, with 14 bases separating them. In germline, CDR1 is LNHDA, CDR2 SQIVND (reference sequence). Here the CDR3 DNA reads TGTGCCAGTAGTATGGGGGGTAATGAGAACGAGCAGTACTTC. Encoded protein: CASSMGGNENEQYF.

The chain employs TRBV20-1 and TRBJ2-5; weak D call: TRBD1 (6 bases). V lost 4 bases and J 5 bases, leaving 11 bases between the germline ends. The CDR3 totals 12 residues. Germline values: CDR1 DFQATT, CDR2 SNEGSKA (reference sequence). The CDR3 coding sequence is TGCAGTGCTATAGACAGGCTTGAGACCCAGTACTTC. This codes for CSAIDRLETQYF.

The V and J genes are TRBV2 and TRBJ1-2; 10 nucleotides line up with TRBD1. Germline trimming cut 7 bases from V and 6 bases from J; bases unmatched to any gene: 5. Germline CDR1 reads SNHLY; CDR2 reads FYNNEI. CDR3 length: 13 amino acids. Here the CDR3 DNA reads TGTGCCAGCACCCAGACAGGGGGCGATGGCTACACCTTC. It encodes CASTQTGGDGYTF.

The table lists this clonotype with many counts. This sequence joins TRBV4-3 and TRBJ2-7; D is unclear. There are 15 residues in the CDR3. Trimming took 0 bases from V and 0 from J, leaving 9 bases between them. Germline V gene data show CDR1 as LGHNA and CDR2 as YSLEER. The CDR3 sequence is CASSQDRSLSYEQYF. In nucleotides, the CDR3 is TGCGCCAGCAGCCAAGATAGGAGCCTCTCCTACGAGCAGTACTTC.

CDR3 sequence: CASAPDGRNQPQHF. In nucleotides, the CDR3 is TGTGCCAGCGCCCCAGACGGACGCAATCAGCCCCAGCATTTT. This sequence joins TRBV2 and TRBJ1-5; unclear D gene. Trimming shortened V by 8 bases and J by 2 bases, and 13 bases separated the two germline ends. The CDR3 extends over 14 amino acids. Germline V gives CDR1 SNHLY, CDR2 FYNNEI.

This clonotype was counted many times. The chain has TRBV7-2 and TRBJ2-1; possibly TRBD1 or TRBD2 for D (5 bases each). Trimming cost V 1 base and J 2 bases, with 12 bases left between them. Germline loops: CDR1 SGHTA, CDR2 FQGNSA. This CDR3 comprises 16 residues. CDR3 loop: CASSLVPGTTYNEQFF. CDR3 nucleotides: TGTGCCAGCAGCTTAGTGCCCGGGACGACCTACAATGAGCAGTTCTTC. The full variable domain, with the rest looked up from reference TRBV7-2 and TRBJ2-1, is GAGVSQSPSNKVTEKGKDVELRCDPISGHTALYWYRQSLGQGLEFLIYFQGNSAPDKSGLPSDRFSAERTGGSVSTLTIQRTQQEDSAVYLCASSLVPGTTYNEQFFGPGTRLTVL.